Listed here are 5 T cell receptor beta chains from one sample, sequenced in a study of patients and donors after allogeneic stem cell transplantation. TCRdb re-analysed the RT-PCR reads in MiXCR, keeping a single row per CDR3 protein. Among 150,000 to 200,000 distinct CDR3 sequences listed, about 30% were seen once. Material: blood, either unsorted or a sorted T cell fraction (not recorded which). The receptors come from a human donor who was either an allogeneic HSCT recipient or a stem cell or donor lymphocyte infusion donor (not recorded which). It is not recorded whose cells these are; they may come from a transplant donor.

Many counts were recorded for this clonotype. The chain links TRBV5-1 to TRBJ2-7; TRBD1 matches 8 bases. Looked up from germline, CDR1 is SGHRS and CDR2 is YFSETQ. The ends lost 4 bases at V and 1 base at J; junction bases unmatched: 4. The CDR3 loop spans 14 amino acids. CDR3 in DNA: TGCGCCAGCAGCCCTGGACAGGGTTCCTACGAGCAGTACTTC. The encoded protein is CASSPGQGSYEQYF. Together with reference TRBV5-1 and TRBJ2-7, the CDR3 gives the full variable domain: KAGVTQTPRYLIKTRGQQVTLSCSPISGHRSVSWYQQTPGQGLQFLFEYFSETQRNKGNFPGRFSGRQFSNSRSEMNVSTLELGDSALYLCASSPGQGSYEQYFGPGTRLTVT.

The J gene is TRBJ2-3, the V gene TRBV5-1; no clear D gene. V lost 2 bases, J lost 2 bases, and 12 bases lay in between. CDR3 size: 15 residues. Germline V gives CDR1 SGHRS, CDR2 YFSETQ. The chain's CDR3 is CASSFRPSTTDTQYF. In DNA form, the CDR3 reads TGCGCCAGCAGCTTTCGACCATCTACCACAGATACGCAGTATTTT.

The chain employs TRBV11-2 and TRBJ2-6; TRBD1 agrees at 9 bases. This CDR3 has 17 amino acids. V lost 7 bases and J lost 0; bases outside the gene matches: 7. Germline V gives CDR1 SGHAT, CDR2 FQNNGV. The CDR3 bases are TGTGCCAGCACCGGGACAGGGATGGTCTCTGGGGCCAACGTCCTGACTTTC. Translating gives CASTGTGMVSGANVLTF. The full variable domain, completed using reference TRBV11-2 and TRBJ2-6, is EAGVAQSPRYKIIEKRQSVAFWCNPISGHATLYWYQQILGQGPKLLIQFQNNGVVDDSQLPKDRFSAERLKGVDSTLKIQPAKLEDSAVYLCASTGTGMVSGANVLTFGAGSRLTVL.

The V gene is TRBV4-1, the J gene TRBJ2-1; 13 bases match TRBD2. Looked up from germline, CDR1 is MGHRA and CDR2 is YSYEKL. With V trimmed by 4 bases and J by 5 bases, 5 bases remained unmatched. The CDR3 is made up of 16 amino acids. The CDR3 coding sequence is TGCGCCAGCAGCCGCACAGGGACTAGCGGGAACAATGAGCAGTTCTTC. It translates to CASSRTGTSGNNEQFF.

This clonotype was seen many times. The junction differs from germline at one of its ends, possibly a read error. This chain connects TRBV5-1 to TRBJ2-3; no firm D call. This CDR3 has 11 amino acids. Germline V lookup: CDR1 SGHRS, CDR2 YFSETQ. CDR3 region: CASSLGDTQYF. The CDR3, as DNA: TGTGCCAGCAGCTTAGGAGATACGCAGTATTTT.